This T cell receptor beta chain was recovered during a study of shared clonotypes between healthy human individuals (TCRdb year 2020). About the study as a whole: The cohort comprised two women and a few men aged 18 to 49 years. Per donor, three plates each were used for CD4 naive and CD4 memory, two for CD8 naive, and one for CD8 memory. To estimate repertoire size and how much clonotypes are shared between individuals, the study performed deep sequencing of blood TCR repertoires from a handful of healthy adults. To increase sequencing depth and limit assay-specific biases, different laboratories used diverse techniques to prepare libraries and sequence TCR repertoires. Each donor's leukapheresis produced roughly between roughly 0.85 and 10 billion PBMCs.

This clone was picked up a small number of times. Its specific antigen is unknown. Per-base quality was not reported, and no clone a single base away is much larger than it. Donors were healthy HIV-negative adults with no recently reported acute infections or vaccinations. Every donor was a Caucasian adult living in Nashville, Tennessee, USA. CD8 memory samples were composed of magnetically selected CD45RO+ cells combined with CCR7-negative CD45RA+ effector memory (TemRA) cells. Blood was obtained by leukapheresis, after which PBMCs were separated by Ficoll-Histopaque density gradient centrifugation and cryopreserved in liquid nitrogen vapor phase. Analytical flow cytometry was used to check the purity and quantity of every magnetically sorted T cell population. From each sorted fraction, genomic DNA was isolated and quantified by UV absorbance on a Nanodrop 2000c. TCR CDR3 regions were amplified from genomic DNA by multiplex PCR using the deep immunoSEQ assay. Extracted genomic DNA from each cell subset was spread evenly across all wells of several immunoSEQ 96-well plates, with each plate serving as a replicate. Each replicate PCR for sorted subsets received about 210 ng genomic DNA, equal to tens of thousands of T cell genomes. The purified libraries were quantified using a Qubit 3.0 fluorometer, sized with a Bioanalyzer 2100, and then quantified again using the KAPA Library Quantification kit. Every immunoSEQ 96-well plate was sequenced on a separate single-read 150-cycle Illumina NextSeq 550 flow cell. The paper's data handling went like this. Because the immunoSEQ output held only junctional sequences and lacked quality scores, the filtering could not match the filtering applied to full-length reads. To assign V/J genes and CDR3, sequences were annotated using PyIR, a Python wrapper for IgBLAST v1.9, with IMGT germline references. Reads were filtered out if the reads had weak V/J assignments (E-value above 1e-6), no CDR3, stop codons, out-of-frame junctions, or ambiguous translated residues. V3J clonotypes were defined by identical inferred V gene, J gene, and CDR3 amino acid sequence. Percentage overlap between repertoires was computed as shared unique clonotypes divided by the size of the smaller repertoire. Three approaches were used to assess repertoire richness: RTK rarefaction, the Chao1 estimator, and Recon v2.1 estimates of unobserved clonotypes. OLGA was used to compute generation probabilities for all TCRbeta clonotypes that the gDNA method yielded from four donors. In its TCRdb copy, this immuneACCESS table keeps in-frame sequences only and misses some clones. Where compared with another copy, unresolved V genes explain less than half of these, and the others have no known cause. The V and J calls and clone size are taken from that table; D and trimming were inferred from the DNA. Present in this sample are roughly 700,000 clones, 80% to 95% of which were seen just once. 30% to 40% of the sample is taken by the ten largest.

The CDR3, cysteine through phenylalanine, is 13 amino acids long. Only the CDR3 DNA stays, 39 bases, in frame from base 1. After removal of 8 bases from V and 1 base from J, the junction retains 6 bases not matched to a gene. As encoded in the germline V gene, CDR1 is SQVTM while CDR2 is ANQGSEA. Findings and caveats that apply to the study as a whole: The small number of donors limited the genetic and exposure-history diversity represented. Naive subsets generally had larger estimated clonotype richness than memory subsets. Sampling was restricted to blood, and TCR repertoires in tissue are likely to differ from TCR repertoires in blood. About 4.5% of naive CD4, 3.5% of naive CD8, 2.3% of memory CD4, and 0.35% to 0.4% of memory CD8 clonotypes were shared across several donors. Pairwise subsampling indicated that sequencing depth was expected to affect the degree of clonotype sharing among donors. Compared with non-shared clonotypes, clonotypes shared by all four sorted-subset donors had higher generation probabilities. Even with the large sequencing depth, rarefaction of the sorted-subset datasets indicated that sequencing was incomplete.

Sequencing used memory CD8+ T cells from PBMCs. What this sample's cell subset or site label stands for: CD45RO+ cells pooled with CCR7-negative TemRA cells. The TCR originated in a man between 18 and 29 years old in good health. Some clones in this sample may be carry-over from other donors' samples. The sequence is built from TRBV29-1 and TRBJ2-3, and TRBD1 matches 7 of the central bases. The bases read TGCAGCCCATGGGACAGCGGCACAGATACGCAGTATTTT. It translates to CSPWDSGTDTQYF.